The clone carrying this T cell receptor beta chain was seen a handful of times. The antigen is undetermined. In the PCR, 60 Vbeta and 13 Jbeta primers were used. The repertoire was sequenced with immunoSEQ multiplex PCR; TCRdb's copy has only in-frame clones and lacks some. The sample holds some 130,000 clones; approximately 80% are singletons and the top ten take about 2.2%. The CDR3 is made up of 16 amino acids. This entry comes from a study of cytomegalovirus exposure and HLA in healthy donors. General study findings and limits: According to a later analysis, most TCR beta chains associated with CMV appeared HLA-restricted. Most likely, a cluster of highly shared sequence variants arose as a sequencing artifact.

The chain couples TRBV12-2 to TRBJ2-7; the D call of TRBD2 is as the table states it, not checked on the DNA. TRBV12-2 is shown as a pseudogene. Sequenced: PBMCs. The TCR comes from a man aged 25 to 45 in good health and CMV-seronegative. The CDR3 protein is CASRPGLAGGPHEQYF. In nucleotides, the CDR3 is TGTGCAAGTCGCCCTGGACTAGCGGGAGGGCCCCACGAGCAGTACTTC.